This TCR beta chain appears in the sequencing data of a study of human T cells and chemical hapten exposure. Study results and caveats: Once DPC sensitization occurred, TCRs above 1 in 1000 frequency showed no change. Alopecia in all donors means immunity may differ from healthy individuals.

Single cDNA molecules in the library carried unique molecular identifiers attached during preparation. TCRdb reprocessed the RACE reads via MiXCR and lists one record per CDR3 protein. The data show some 27,000 distinct CDR3 sequences, approximately 9% seen once. Documented time point: patch test 2, 6 weeks after DPC sensitization. The treatment: therapeutic diphenylcyclopropenone sensitization with weekly scalp DPC. In every case, blood was obtained before the patch test was applied. CDR1 is MNHEY, CDR2 SVGAGI, per germline. This CDR3 contains 17 residues. J was trimmed by 3 bases and V by 2 bases; bases with no gene match: 10. There are many counts of this clonotype. Its antigen remains unidentified.

The material sequenced was whole blood, taken in connection with sensitization to the hapten diphenylcyclopropenone (DPC). The genes are TRBV6-5 and TRBJ2-7, with TRBD2 matching 10 bases. The TCR originated in a man aged 25 to 40 with alopecia areata. Some clones in this sample may be carry-over from other donors' samples. DNA for the CDR3: TGTGCCAGCAGTTACAAGCTAGCGGGAGTATTCTTCTACGAGCAGTACTTC. Translation: CASSYKLAGVFFYEQYF.